A single sample gave rise to the 26 T cell receptor beta chains below, sequenced in a study of Ad26.COV2.S vaccination and SARS-CoV-2 variants. Only in-frame clones appear in the TCRdb table, and some are missing; sequencing was by immunoSEQ multiplex PCR. The data show over 200,000 clones, around 87% seen once. Treatment denoted: 19 received Ad26.COV2.S at low or high dose, single or two shots; 5 received placebo; per-sample allocation not given. Sampling was done on day 63 after the first vaccine or placebo injection. This specimen consisted of peripheral blood, obtained in a trial of Ad26.COV2.S vaccine versus placebo. The receptors derive from a person between 18 and 65 years old who received the Ad26.COV2.S COVID-19 vaccine or a placebo.

The chain links TRBV7-2 to TRBJ2-7; 11 bases fit TRBD2. V lost 4 bases and J lost 7; bases outside the gene matches: 12. CDR1 SGHTA and CDR2 FQGNSA come from the germline V gene. This CDR3 is built from 16 residues. Here the CDR3 reads CASSSSAGTSGGEQYF. CDR3 nucleotide sequence: TGTGCCAGCAGCTCGTCGGCCGGGACTAGCGGTGGGGAGCAGTACTTC.

The chain has TRBV2 and TRBJ1-2; the D is unclear. This CDR3 is built from 16 residues. The V end was cut by 0 bases, the J end by 7 bases, with 18 bases between. The germline gives CDR1 SNHLY, CDR2 FYNNEI. In DNA, the CDR3 is TGTGCCAGCAGTGAAGCGCTGAGGGATAGGAGGGTTGGCTACACCTTC. Amino acid sequence: CASSEALRDRRVGYTF.

The gene calls are TRBV11-2 and TRBJ2-1; D may be TRBD1 (7 bases). The germline V gene encodes CDR1 SGHAT and CDR2 FQNNGV. This CDR3 contains 18 residues. V was shortened by 5 bases and J by 2 bases, with 22 bases between the two germline ends. The DNA for the CDR3 is TGTGCCAGCAGCCACCCCCCAGCCACAGGGGAGGCCTACAATGAGCAGTTCTTC. Protein sequence: CASSHPPATGEAYNEQFF.

CDR3: CAWSLGQNTEAFF. In nucleotides, the CDR3 is TGTGCCTGGAGCTTAGGACAGAACACTGAAGCTTTCTTT. The J gene is TRBJ1-1, the V gene TRBV30; the D gene is possibly TRBD1 (5 bases). The germline V gene has CDR1 GTSNPN and CDR2 SVGIG (reference sequence). V was trimmed by 3 bases and J by 1 base, leaving 9 bases between them. The CDR3 is made up of 13 amino acids.

V usage is TRBV28 and J usage is TRBJ1-6, with 7 bases aligning to TRBD1. The CDR3 is 19 amino acids. Germline V gene sequence: CDR1 MDHEN, CDR2 SYDVKM. The ends lost 3 bases at V and 4 bases at J; junction bases unmatched: 15. CDR3 region: CASSFIGAQGLQYNSPLHF. CDR3 nucleotide sequence: TGTGCCAGCAGTTTTATCGGAGCACAGGGGCTGCAGTATAATTCACCCCTCCACTTT. The full variable domain, completed using reference TRBV28 and TRBJ1-6, is DVKVTQSSRYLVKRTGEKVFLECVQDMDHENMFWYRQDPGLGLRLIYFSYDVKMKEKGDIPEGYSVSREKKERFSLILESASTNQTSMYLCASSFIGAQGLQYNSPLHFGNGTRLTVT.

The V call is TRBV4-2, the J call TRBJ2-2, with 12 bases matching TRBD2. This CDR3 has 17 residues. V gave up 8 bases and J gave up 0 bases; unmatched junction bases: 7. CDR1 and CDR2 (germline): LGHNA, YNFKEQ. The CDR3 loop is CASGRLAGASNTGELFF. The CDR3 region has the DNA TGTGCCAGCGGGAGACTAGCGGGAGCTTCGAACACCGGGGAGCTGTTTTTT.

This clone turned up a few times. One end of the junction fails to match germline, which may point to a read error. The genes are TRBV24-1 and TRBJ1-1; D possibly corresponds to TRBD1 (6 bases). The CDR3 consists of 14 residues. Germline V lookup: CDR1 KGHDR, CDR2 SFDVKD. The CDR3 region has the DNA TGTGCCACCAGTGGGGGACAAACCCCAGGGAGACTCCTCTTT. This gives the protein CATSGGQTPGRLLF.

This chain joins TRBV5-8 and TRBJ1-6; D gene uncertain. The germline CDR1 and CDR2 sequences are SGHTS and YDEGEE. V lost 4 bases and J lost 2, with 7 bases in between. CDR3 length: 14 amino acids. This CDR3 is CASSEGTYNSPLHF. For the CDR3, the DNA is TGTGCCAGCAGCGAGGGAACCTATAATTCACCCCTCCACTTT.

The chain links TRBV7-9 to TRBJ1-6; D is unclear. The CDR3 contains 13 residues. The V gene lost 5 bases and the J gene lost 9 bases, with 11 bases spanning the gap. CDR1 is SEHNR and CDR2 is FQNEAQ in the germline V gene (reference sequence). CDR3 residues: CASSRQGGSPLHF. As DNA, the CDR3 is TGTGCCAGCAGCAGACAAGGTGGTTCACCCCTCCACTTT.

This chain connects TRBV16 to TRBJ2-1; D gene uncertain. Germline loops: CDR1 KGHSY, CDR2 FQNENV. The V and J ends lost 4 bases and 8 bases respectively, with 15 bases between them. The CDR3 has 14 residues. The CDR3 nucleotides are TGTGCCAGCAGCCTAAGCCCCAGATCGGATGAGCAGTTCTTC. It is translated as CASSLSPRSDEQFF.

This chain links TRBV9 with TRBJ1-1, with D perhaps matching TRBD1 (6 bases). The CDR3 has 12 amino acids. The germline V gene has CDR1 SGDLS and CDR2 YYNGEE. Trimming removed 4 bases at V and 8 bases at J, with 12 bases between. CDR3 bases: TGTGCCAGCAGCCCATGGACAGCCGAAGCTTTCTTT. Translating it yields CASSPWTAEAFF.

The rearrangement joins TRBV10-3 to TRBJ1-1; weak D call: TRBD1 (6 bases). The CDR3 sequence is 13 residues long. Trimming cost V 3 bases and J 4 bases, with 9 bases left between them. The V gene's germline CDR1 is ENHRY and CDR2 SYGVKD. The CDR3 sequence: CAISETGITEAFF. The DNA of the CDR3 is TGTGCCATCAGTGAAACAGGGATCACTGAAGCTTTCTTT.

This chain connects TRBV6-5 to TRBJ2-3, with D hard to call. This CDR3 region has 12 residues. Trimming left V 5 bases short and J 1 base short, with 4 bases between. CDR1 and CDR2 from the germline V gene are MNHEY and SVGAGI. CDR3 nucleotide sequence: TGTGCCAGCAGTACCGGCACAGATACGCAGTATTTT. It specifies CASSTGTDTQYF.

The chain links TRBV14 to TRBJ2-1; D might be TRBD2 (6 bases). Trimming shortened V by 0 bases and J by 0 bases, and 12 bases separated the two germline ends. The CDR3 extends over 17 amino acids. The germline V gene has CDR1 SGHDN and CDR2 FVKESK. In DNA, the CDR3 is TGTGCCAGCAGCCAAGATCGGCGGGGCCCCTCCTACAATGAGCAGTTCTTC. Translation gives CASSQDRRGPSYNEQFF.

The sample holds one count of this clone. The rearrangement joins TRBV3-1 (or the pseudogene TRBV3-2) to TRBJ2-2; no clear D gene. The germline V gene encodes CDR1 LGHDT and CDR2 YNNKEL (reference sequence). V was pared by 7 bases and J by 1 base, with 10 bases between. There are 14 residues in the CDR3. The CDR3 nucleotides read TGTGCCAGCACCAGGAACGTGAACACCGGGGAGCTGTTTTTT. Its translation: CASTRNVNTGELFF.

In this sample, this clone turned up once. The V and J genes are TRBV7-2 and TRBJ2-3; 12 bases fit TRBD1. V shed 5 bases, J shed 2 bases, and the junction held 5 bases outside the gene matches. This CDR3 is built from 16 residues. Per germline, CDR1 SGHTA and CDR2 FQGNSA. The CDR3 bases are TGTGCCAGCAGCACCGGGACAGGGGGCTCCACAGATACGCAGTATTTT. Translated: CASSTGTGGSTDTQYF. Full variable domain (rest looked up from reference TRBV7-2 and TRBJ2-3): GAGVSQSPSNKVTEKGKDVELRCDPISGHTALYWYRQSLGQGLEFLIYFQGNSAPDKSGLPSDRFSAERTGGSVSTLTIQRTQQEDSAVYLCASSTGTGGSTDTQYFGPGTRLTVL.

The V call is TRBV11-2, the J call TRBJ2-7; TRBD2 matches 10 bases. With 5 bases clipped from V and 7 bases from J, the junction kept 11 bases outside the gene matches. The CDR3 extends over 15 amino acids. The germline gives CDR1 SGHAT, CDR2 FQNNGV. The CDR3 loop reads CASSPPAGGPGEQYF. The DNA of the CDR3 is TGTGCCAGCAGCCCACCAGCGGGAGGGCCAGGGGAGCAGTACTTC.

The J gene is TRBJ1-6, the V gene TRBV7-9, with no clear D. CDR1 is SEHNR, CDR2 FQNEAQ, per germline (reference sequence). Trimming removed 2 bases at V and 9 bases at J, with 5 bases between. The CDR3 has 12 residues. In nucleotides, the CDR3 is TGTGCCAGCAGCTTACCATCTTCACCCCTCCACTTT. Translation: CASSLPSSPLHF.

The chain uses TRBV19 and TRBJ2-5, with 7 positions matching TRBD1. V lost 10 bases to trimming and J lost 1 base; unmatched junction nucleotides: 12. The CDR3 is 15 residues long. Germline lookup yields CDR1 LNHDA and CDR2 SQIVND (reference sequence). DNA of the CDR3: TGTGCCACCAACGAAGGGGGCCACCCCCAAGAGACCCAGTACTTC. This codes for CATNEGGHPQETQYF.

This sequence joins TRBV30 and TRBJ1-2; D unresolved. Germline CDR1 is GTSNPN and CDR2 is SVGIG (reference sequence). The length of the CDR3 is 13 residues. The ends were cut back, 5 bases at V and 4 bases at J, with 14 bases in the middle. CDR3 nucleotide sequence: TGTGCCTGGGCCCCGCTACTAGGCTATGGCTACACCTTC. It translates to CAWAPLLGYGYTF.

The chain combines TRBV18 with TRBJ2-3; D call uncertain. V dropped 3 bases and J dropped 6 bases, with 10 bases sitting between them. Germline V gene data show CDR1 as KGHSH and CDR2 as LQKENI. This CDR3 spans 13 amino acids. CDR3 in amino acids: CASSPEFWDTQYF. Written as DNA, the CDR3 is TGTGCCAGCTCACCGGAATTCTGGGATACGCAGTATTTT.

The genes are TRBV29-1 and TRBJ1-1; D is unresolved. The CDR3 extends over 11 amino acids. V shed 4 bases and J shed 7 bases, with 10 bases lying between them. Germline V gene sequence: CDR1 SQVTM, CDR2 ANQGSEA. CDR3 residues: CSVGADFEAFF. CDR3 nucleotide sequence: TGCAGCGTTGGGGCGGACTTTGAAGCTTTCTTT.

The chain uses TRBV19 and TRBJ2-1; D may be TRBD1 (5 bases). Trimming shortened V by 5 bases and J by 5 bases, and 13 bases separated the two germline ends. The CDR3 has 14 amino acids. The germline V gene encodes CDR1 LNHDA and CDR2 SQIVND (reference sequence). CDR3 DNA sequence: TGTGCCAGTAGTCGACAGACCCGGAACAATGAGCAGTTCTTC. Encoded protein: CASSRQTRNNEQFF.

CDR3 nucleotide sequence: TGTGCCAGCAGCTTGAGGGAGAGAGGGGGCTACACCTTC. It codes for CASSLRERGGYTF. The J gene is TRBJ1-2, the V gene TRBV5-8; D unclear. The V and J ends lost 1 base and 8 bases respectively, with 12 bases between them. This CDR3 region has 13 residues. CDR1 is SGHTS and CDR2 is YDEGEE in the germline V gene.

The V gene is TRBV11-3, the J gene TRBJ2-7; D possibly corresponds to TRBD1 (6 bases). V was clipped by 0 bases and J by 3 bases, with 6 bases between them. This CDR3 has 13 residues. Germline V CDR1 and CDR2: SGHNT, YENEEA. CDR3 residues: CASSLEQGYEQYF. The CDR3, as DNA: TGTGCCAGCAGCTTAGAACAGGGCTACGAGCAGTACTTC.

The CDR3 is CASSLGQGTHNEQFF. The CDR3 region has the DNA TGTGCCAGCAGCCTCGGACAGGGTACCCACAATGAGCAGTTCTTC. V and J are TRBV5-4 and TRBJ2-1; 8 nucleotides agree with TRBD1. The germline CDR1 and CDR2 sequences are SGHNT and YYREEE (reference sequence). The CDR3 has 15 amino acids. Unmatched junction bases numbered 8, after V lost 4 bases and J lost 5 bases.